This T cell receptor beta chain emerged from a study of blood T cell repertoires in COVID-19. For the study at large: From the United States, Italy and Spain came samples of acute and convalescent COVID-19. In each case, the material was cDNA or gDNA derived from T cells, B-cell-depleted T cells, or PBMCs.

Original processing notes: Reference gene primer amplification gave nucleated cell count estimates. Here immunoSEQ multiplex PCR was the method, and the copy in TCRdb shows in-frame clones only, minus some. That table gives V, J and clone size, and the DNA gave D and trimming. This table holds 300,000 or so clones, about 91% found once. Sequenced sample: peripheral blood. This receptor was obtained from a young woman who had recovered from COVID-19.

Written as DNA, the CDR3 is TGTGCCAGCAGCCCCGGGACTAGCAGGACTGGTGAGCAGTTCTTC. Encoded protein: CASSPGTSRTGEQFF. This chain connects TRBV2 to TRBJ2-1; 9 nucleotides agree with TRBD2. Looked up from germline, CDR1 is SNHLY and CDR2 is FYNNEI. V lost 6 bases to trimming and J lost 9 bases; unmatched junction nucleotides: 12. The CDR3 runs 15 residues.